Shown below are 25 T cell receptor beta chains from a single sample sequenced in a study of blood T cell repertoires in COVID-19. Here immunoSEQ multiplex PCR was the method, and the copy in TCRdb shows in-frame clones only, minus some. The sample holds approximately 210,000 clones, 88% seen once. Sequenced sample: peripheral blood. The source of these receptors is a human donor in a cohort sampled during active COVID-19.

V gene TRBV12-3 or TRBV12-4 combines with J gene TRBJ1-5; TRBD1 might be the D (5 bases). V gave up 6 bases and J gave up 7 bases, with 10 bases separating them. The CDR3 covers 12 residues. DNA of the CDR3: TGTGCCAGCAGACCAGGGAGGCAGCCCCAGCATTTT. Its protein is CASRPGRQPQHF.

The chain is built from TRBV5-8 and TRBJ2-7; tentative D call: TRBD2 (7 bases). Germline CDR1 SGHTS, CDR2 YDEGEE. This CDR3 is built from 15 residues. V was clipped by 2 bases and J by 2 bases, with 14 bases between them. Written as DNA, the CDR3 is TGTGCCAGCAGCTTTGGGGGGGACACCGCCTACGAGCAGTACTTC. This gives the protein CASSFGGDTAYEQYF.

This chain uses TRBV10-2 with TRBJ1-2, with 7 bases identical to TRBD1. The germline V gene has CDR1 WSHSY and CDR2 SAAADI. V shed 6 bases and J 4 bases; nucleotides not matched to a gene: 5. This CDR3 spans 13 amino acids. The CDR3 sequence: CASSNDRVYGYTF. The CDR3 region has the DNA TGCGCCAGCAGCAACGACAGGGTCTATGGCTACACCTTC.

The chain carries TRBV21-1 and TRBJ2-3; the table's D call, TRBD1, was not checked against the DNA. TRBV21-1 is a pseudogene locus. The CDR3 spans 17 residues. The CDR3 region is CASSNRDRGWCTDTQYF. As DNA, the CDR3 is TGTGCCAGCAGCAACCGGGACAGGGGTTGGTGCACAGATACGCAGTATTTT.

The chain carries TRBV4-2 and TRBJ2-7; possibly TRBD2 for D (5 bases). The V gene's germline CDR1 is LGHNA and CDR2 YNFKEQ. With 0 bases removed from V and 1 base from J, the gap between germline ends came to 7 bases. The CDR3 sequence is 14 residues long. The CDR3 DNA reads TGTGCCAGCAGCCAAGATCGGGGTTCCTACGAGCAGTACTTC. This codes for CASSQDRGSYEQYF.

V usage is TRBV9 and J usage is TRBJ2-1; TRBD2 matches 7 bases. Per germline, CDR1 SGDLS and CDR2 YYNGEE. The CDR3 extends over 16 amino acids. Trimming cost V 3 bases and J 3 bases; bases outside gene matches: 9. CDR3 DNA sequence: TGTGCCAGCAGCGGTATCAGTGGGAGGGACTACAATGAGCAGTTCTTC. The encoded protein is CASSGISGRDYNEQFF.

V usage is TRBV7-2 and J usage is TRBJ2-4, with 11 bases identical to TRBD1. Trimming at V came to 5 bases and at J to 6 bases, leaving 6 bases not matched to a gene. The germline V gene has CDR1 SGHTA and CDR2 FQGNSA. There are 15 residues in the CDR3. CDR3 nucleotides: TGTGCCAGCAGCGTAACCGGACAGGGGGCAAACATTCAGTACTTC. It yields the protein CASSVTGQGANIQYF.

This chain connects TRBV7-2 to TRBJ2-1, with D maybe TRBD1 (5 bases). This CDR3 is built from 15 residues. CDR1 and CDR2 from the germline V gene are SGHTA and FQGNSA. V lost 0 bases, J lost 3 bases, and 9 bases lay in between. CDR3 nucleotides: TGTGCCAGCAGCTTAGCCGGCCAGGGCTACAATGAGCAGTTCTTC. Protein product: CASSLAGQGYNEQFF.

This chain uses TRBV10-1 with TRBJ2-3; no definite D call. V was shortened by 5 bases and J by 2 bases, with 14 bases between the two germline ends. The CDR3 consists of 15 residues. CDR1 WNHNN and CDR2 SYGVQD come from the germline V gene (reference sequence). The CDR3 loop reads CASSPRLPSTDTQYF. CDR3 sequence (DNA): TGCGCCAGCAGTCCCAGACTTCCTTCCACAGATACGCAGTATTTT.

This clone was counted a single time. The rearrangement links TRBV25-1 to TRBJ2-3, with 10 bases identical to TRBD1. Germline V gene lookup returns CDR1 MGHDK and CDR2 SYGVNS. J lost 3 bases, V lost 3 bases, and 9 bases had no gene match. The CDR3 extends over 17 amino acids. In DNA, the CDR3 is TGTGCCAGCAGTGAGCATGAATCGGGACAGGGGACAGATACGCAGTATTTT. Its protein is CASSEHESGQGTDTQYF. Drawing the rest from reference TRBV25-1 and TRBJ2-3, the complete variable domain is EADIYQTPRYLVIGTGKKITLECSQTMGHDKMYWYQQDPGMELHLIHYSYGVNSTEKGDLSSESTVSRIRTEHFPLTLESARPSHTSQYLCASSEHESGQGTDTQYFGPGTRLTVL.

CDR3 DNA sequence: TGTGCCAGCAGCCCCGGGACACAGTCCACGCAGTATTTT. It translates to CASSPGTQSTQYF. The rearrangement uses TRBV6-2 or TRBV6-3 and TRBJ2-3; D perhaps matches TRBD1 (6 bases). The germline V gene has CDR1 MNHEY and CDR2 SVGEGT. The CDR3 loop spans 13 amino acids. With 6 bases removed from V and 9 bases from J, the gap between germline ends came to 16 bases.

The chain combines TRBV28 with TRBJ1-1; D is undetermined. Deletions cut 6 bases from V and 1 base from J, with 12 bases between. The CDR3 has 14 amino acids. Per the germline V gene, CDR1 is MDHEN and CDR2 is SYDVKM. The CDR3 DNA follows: TGTGCCAGCAGCTTAGAAAGAGAGAACACTGAAGCTTTCTTT. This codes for CASSLERENTEAFF.

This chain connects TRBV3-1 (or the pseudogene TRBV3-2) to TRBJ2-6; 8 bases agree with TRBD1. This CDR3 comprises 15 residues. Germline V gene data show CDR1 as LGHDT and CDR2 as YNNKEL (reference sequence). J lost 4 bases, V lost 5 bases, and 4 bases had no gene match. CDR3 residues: CASSAGGAGANVLTF. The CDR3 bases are TGTGCCAGCAGCGCAGGGGGCGCGGGGGCCAACGTCCTGACTTTC.

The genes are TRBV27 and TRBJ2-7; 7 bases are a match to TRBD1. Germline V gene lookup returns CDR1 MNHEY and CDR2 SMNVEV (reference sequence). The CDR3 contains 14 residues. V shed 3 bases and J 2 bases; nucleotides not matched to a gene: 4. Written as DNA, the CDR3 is TGTGCCAGCAGTTTTCGGACAGGCCCCTACGAGCAGTACTTC. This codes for CASSFRTGPYEQYF.

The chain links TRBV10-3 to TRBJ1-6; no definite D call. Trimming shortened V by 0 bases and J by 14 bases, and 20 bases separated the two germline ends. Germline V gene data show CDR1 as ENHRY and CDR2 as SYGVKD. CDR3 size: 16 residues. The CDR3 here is CAISESTMVILGSLHF. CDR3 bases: TGTGCCATCAGTGAGTCGACAATGGTGATCCTTGGGTCCCTCCACTTT.

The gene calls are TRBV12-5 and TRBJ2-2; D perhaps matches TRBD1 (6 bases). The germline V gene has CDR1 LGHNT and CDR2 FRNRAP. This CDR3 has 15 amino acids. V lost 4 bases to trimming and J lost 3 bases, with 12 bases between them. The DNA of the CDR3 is TGTGCTAGTGGTTGGGGACAAACAGACACCGGGGAGCTGTTTTTT. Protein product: CASGWGQTDTGELFF.

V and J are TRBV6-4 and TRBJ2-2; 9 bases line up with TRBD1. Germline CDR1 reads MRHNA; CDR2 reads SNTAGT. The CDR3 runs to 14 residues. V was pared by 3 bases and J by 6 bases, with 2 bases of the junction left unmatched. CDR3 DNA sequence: TGTGCCAGCAGTGAGGGACAGGGAGCCGGGGAGCTGTTTTTT. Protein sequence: CASSEGQGAGELFF.

The chain's CDR3 is CASSSMHHSGNTIYF. DNA of the CDR3: TGTGCCAGCAGTTCTATGCACCACTCTGGAAACACCATATATTTT. The gene calls are TRBV6-5 and TRBJ1-3; D ambiguous. The CDR3 consists of 15 residues. Germline V CDR1 and CDR2: MNHEY, SVGAGI. V dropped 4 bases and J dropped 0 bases, with 10 bases sitting between them.

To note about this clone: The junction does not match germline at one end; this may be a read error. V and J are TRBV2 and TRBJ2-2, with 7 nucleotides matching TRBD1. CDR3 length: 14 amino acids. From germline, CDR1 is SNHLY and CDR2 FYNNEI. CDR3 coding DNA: TGTGCCAGCAGATTCACGACAGGGCCCGGAGAGCTGTTTTTT. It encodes CASRFTTGPGELFF.

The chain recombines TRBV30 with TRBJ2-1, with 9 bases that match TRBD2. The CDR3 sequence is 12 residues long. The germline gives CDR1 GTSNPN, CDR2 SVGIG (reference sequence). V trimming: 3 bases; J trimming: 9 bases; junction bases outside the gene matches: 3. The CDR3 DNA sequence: TGTGCCTGGAGGCGGGGGGGGAGTGAGCAGTTCTTC. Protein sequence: CAWRRGGSEQFF.

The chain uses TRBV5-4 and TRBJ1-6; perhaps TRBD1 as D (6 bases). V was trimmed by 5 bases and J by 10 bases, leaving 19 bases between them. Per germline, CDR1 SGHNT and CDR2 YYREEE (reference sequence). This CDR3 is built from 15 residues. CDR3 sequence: CASSFNTGSQSPLHF. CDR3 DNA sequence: TGTGCCAGCAGTTTTAATACAGGGTCACAATCACCCCTCCACTTT.

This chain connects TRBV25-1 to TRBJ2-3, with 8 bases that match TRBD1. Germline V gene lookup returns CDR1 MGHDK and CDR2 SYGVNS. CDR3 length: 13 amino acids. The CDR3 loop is CATGDTSTDTQYF. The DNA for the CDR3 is TGTGCGACAGGGGACACTAGCACAGATACGCAGTATTTT.

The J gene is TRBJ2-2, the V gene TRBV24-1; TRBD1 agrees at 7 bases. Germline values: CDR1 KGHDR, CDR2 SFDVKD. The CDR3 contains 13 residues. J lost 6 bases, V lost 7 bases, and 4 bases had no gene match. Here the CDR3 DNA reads TGTGCCACCAGGGGAACAGGGGCCGGGGAGCTGTTTTTT. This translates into CATRGTGAGELFF.

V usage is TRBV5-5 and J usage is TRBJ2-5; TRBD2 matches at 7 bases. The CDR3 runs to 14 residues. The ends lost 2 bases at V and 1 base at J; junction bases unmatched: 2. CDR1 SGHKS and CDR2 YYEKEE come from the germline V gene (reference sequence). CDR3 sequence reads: CASSFWTSQETQYF. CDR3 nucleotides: TGTGCCAGCAGCTTTTGGACTAGCCAAGAGACCCAGTACTTC.

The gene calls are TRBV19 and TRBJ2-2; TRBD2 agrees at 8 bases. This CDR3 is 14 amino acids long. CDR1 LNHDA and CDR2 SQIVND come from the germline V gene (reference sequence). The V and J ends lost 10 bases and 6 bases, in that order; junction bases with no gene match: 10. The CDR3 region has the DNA TGTGCCACAACCGCGGGGGGACTCCCCGGGGAGCTGTTTTTT. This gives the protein CATTAGGLPGELFF.